One T cell receptor (beta chain) is described in this entry. No cognate antigen has been identified for it. Qualities for individual bases were not recorded, and no much larger clone is one base off. For sex, age, current smoking status and body mass index, every depressed patient had a pairwise-matched non-depressed control. European descent was reported for all participants. Controls scored 5 or less on the Quick Inventory of Depressive Symptoms-Self Report and had no mood disorder, either currently or at any point in their lifetime. Major medical conditions, Axis I/II comorbidities, regular medication or illicit drug use, and drinking over 100 g alcohol weekly were applied as exclusion criteria for all participants. About 30 ml of peripheral blood was collected from each participant into EDTA tubes. Magnetic negative selection with the BD IMag Human CD4 T Lymphocyte Enrichment Set was used to purify CD4+ T cells from thawed PBMCs. Flow cytometry confirmed that the CD4+ enrichment method typically gave roughly 96% purity. A subgroup of about five case-control pairs, chosen blind to the chemokine receptor expression and flow-cytometric repertoire skewing results, underwent TCRbeta sequencing. All blood samples were drawn in the morning at 8:00 a.m., and PBMCs were separated by Ficoll-Hypaque gradient centrifugation. PBMCs were cryopreserved by gradual cooling to -80 degrees C and were kept in liquid nitrogen until assay.

V drops 1 base and J drops 1 base, leaving 4 bases in between. Including cysteine and phenylalanine, the CDR3 has 13 amino acids. Just CDR3 DNA is preserved here, 39 bases in frame from base 1. CDR1 and CDR2, looked up from the germline V gene, are SGHTA and FQGNSA. The Qiagen DNeasy Blood and Tissue Kit was used to extract total genomic DNA from the purified CD4+ T cells. Using immunoSEQ immunosequencing protocols, the TCRbeta CDR3 region, as defined by IMGT, was amplified and sequenced. The study's processing was this. The immunoSEQ service preprocessed the raw sequence data to correct PCR and sequencing errors. Data were loaded into the immunoSEQ Analyzer and further analyzed with VDJtools v1.0.7. Patient-control differences were tested with the paired Wilcoxon signed-rank test. Sourced from immuneACCESS, this table was stored by TCRdb with only in-frame sequences that have V and J called. A share of the clones is absent; for the studies checked, an unresolved V gene accounts for under half, and the remainder has no known explanation. The D gene and trimming were derived from the DNA, and the V and J assignments and clone size from that table. The sample table holds just over 20,000 clones, of which around 87% were seen once. In total, the top ten clones hold 5.1% of the sample.

The sample comes from a study of untreated major depressive disorder (dated by TCRdb to 2016 to 2019). Concerning the study at large: The study was a cross-sectional case-control comparison of T cell phenotype and TCR repertoire between antidepressant-free major depressive disorder patients and individually matched non-depressed controls. Differences in Vbeta 5.1, Vbeta 11 and Vbeta 22 usage observed by flow cytometry in the whole cohort were followed up by sequencing.

What the work shows at the level of the full study, not this receptor alone: The sequencing comparisons used one-tailed planned tests on only three preselected Vbeta families. In the sequencing data, TRBV25-01 and TRBV02-01 usage matched the flow-cytometry pattern but was not statistically significant. Higher TRBV05-01 (Vbeta 5.1) usage among CD4+ T cells of depressed patients compared with controls was confirmed by sequencing, with p = 0.040 in a one-tailed test. The top five TRBV05-01 clones in every sequenced subject were all private clones. Because of strict matching and exclusion criteria, the study sample was comparatively small, which limits how generalizable the findings are.

Here the chain combines TRBV7-2 and TRBJ2-5; the D gene is not confidently resolved. Sequencing input: CD4+ T cells from PBMCs. This receptor was obtained from a woman aged 25-40 years in good health. CDR3 reads: CASSLVAQETQYF. The DNA sequence is as follows: TGTGCCAGCAGCTTAGTGGCCCAAGAGACCCAGTACTTC.